This T cell receptor (beta chain) was identified during a study of shared clonotypes between healthy human individuals. Assay: immunoSEQ multiplex PCR; the TCRdb copy retains only in-frame clones and omits some. The table shows over a million clones, with 75% occurring only once. Trimming took 5 bases from V and 7 from J, leaving 12 bases between them. The CDR3 is 14 amino acids. Germline V gives CDR1 MNHEY, CDR2 SVGAGI. The chain has TRBV6-5 and TRBJ1-6; D call uncertain. The sequenced material came from memory CD4+ T cells sorted from blood. Subset of the sample: CD45RA-negative fraction. This clonotype was obtained from a man in his late teens or twenties in good health. CDR3 nucleotide sequence: TGTGCCAGCAGTAGGGCCGGCGGGAATTCACCCCTCCACTTT. It is translated as CASSRAGGNSPLHF.